This T cell receptor (beta chain) was recorded in a study of T cells in Graves' hyperthyroidism and ophthalmopathy. Findings of the study overall: Ophthalmopathy, as predicted by the model, came a median around 6 months after the prediction. Also found in blood were most expanded thyroid clonotypes above 0.001.

V trimming: 4 bases; J trimming: 1 base; junction bases outside the gene matches: 5. Germline V CDR1 and CDR2: LNHDA, SQIVND (reference sequence). The CDR3 consists of 16 residues. This clonotype was recorded at least ten times. Antigen: not known. Amplified regions were TCR beta CDR3 sequences from RNA transcripts. TCR CDR3 regions were first amplified by RT-PCR with HTBI primers. MiXCR was run by TCRdb on the multiplex PCR reads, yielding one entry per CDR3 protein. The sample consists of approximately 640,000 distinct CDR3 sequences, just under 45% of them appearing once. What was sequenced was peripheral blood or thyroid tissue (not recorded which). This TCR was sampled from an adult man with Graves' disease, either hyperthyroidism or ophthalmopathy (not recorded which). The V gene is TRBV19, the J gene TRBJ1-5; the match to TRBD1 covers 9 bases. The chain's CDR3 is CASSTQGARSNQPQHF. CDR3 in DNA: TGTGCCAGTAGTACACAGGGGGCTAGGAGCAATCAGCCCCAGCATTTT.